One sample yielded the 18 T cell receptor beta chains listed below, sequenced in a study of shared clonotypes between healthy human individuals. Here immunoSEQ multiplex PCR was the method, and the copy in TCRdb shows in-frame clones only, minus some. Of some 1.5 million clones in the sample, roughly 97% were seen once. Sample: naive CD4+ T cells sorted from blood. Subset indicated: CD45RA+ positively selected. The receptors here all came from a young man in good health.

This clone was detected once. V is TRBV27 and J is TRBJ2-1, with 14 nucleotides matching TRBD2. The length of the CDR3 is 19 residues. The trim removed 3 bases at V and 7 bases at J, leaving 14 bases unmatched. Germline V lookup: CDR1 MNHEY, CDR2 SMNVEV (reference sequence). The CDR3 nucleotides are TGTGCCAGCAGTTTTGGACTAGCGGGAGGCCCGCGGGCGGGGAATGAGCAGTTCTTC. Its translation: CASSFGLAGGPRAGNEQFF.

The chain employs TRBV11-2 and TRBJ2-1, with 8 bases matching TRBD2. Germline V gene data show CDR1 as SGHAT and CDR2 as FQNNGV. The CDR3 extends over 17 amino acids. After removal of 5 bases from V and 7 bases from J, the junction contained 16 bases not matched to a gene. Here the CDR3 DNA reads TGTGCCAGCAGCGCACGTTGGGGCGGGGGGCACTTGAATGAGCAGTTCTTC. It is translated as CASSARWGGGHLNEQFF.

The V call is TRBV9, the J call TRBJ1-5; unclear D gene. V dropped 0 bases and J dropped 4 bases, with 5 bases sitting between them. Germline CDR1 and CDR2: SGDLS and YYNGEE. The CDR3 length is 13 residues. The CDR3 region has the DNA TGTGCCAGCAGCGTAGACCCTAATCAGCCCCAGCATTTT. Amino acid sequence: CASSVDPNQPQHF. The full variable domain, rest sourced from reference TRBV9 and TRBJ1-5, is DSGVTQTPKHLITATGQRVTLRCSPRSGDLSVYWYQQSLDQGLQFLIQYYNGEERAKGNILERFSAQQFPDLHSELNLSSLELGDSALYFCASSVDPNQPQHFGDGTRLSIL.

The chain carries TRBV18 and TRBJ1-3, with no clear D. The germline gives CDR1 KGHSH, CDR2 LQKENI. Trimming removed 3 bases at V and 0 bases at J, with 15 bases between. The CDR3 runs 17 residues. CDR3 protein: CASSPSIGPSSGNTIYF. The CDR3 coding sequence is TGTGCCAGCTCACCTTCTATCGGGCCGAGCTCTGGAAACACCATATATTTT.

The genes are TRBV14 and TRBJ1-5; D remains unclear. In germline, CDR1 is SGHDN, CDR2 FVKESK. The CDR3 loop spans 14 amino acids. V dropped 4 bases and J dropped 7 bases, with 14 bases sitting between them. In nucleotides, the CDR3 is TGTGCCAGCAGCCCTCCGGGCGTTGGGCAGCCCCAGCATTTT. Translation: CASSPPGVGQPQHF.

The chain combines TRBV29-1 with TRBJ2-3, with no clear D. The CDR3 runs 12 residues. Germline V lookup: CDR1 SQVTM, CDR2 ANQGSEA. V was shortened by 4 bases and J by 1 base, with 6 bases between the two germline ends. In DNA form, the CDR3 reads TGCAGCGTTGGAAGGCGCACAGATACGCAGTATTTT. Translation gives CSVGRRTDTQYF.

The genes are TRBV4-1 and TRBJ2-2; D may be TRBD2 (6 bases). The CDR3 contains 16 residues. Trimming cost V 0 bases and J 0 bases, with 8 bases left between them. Germline CDR1 reads MGHRA; CDR2 reads YSYEKL. CDR3 sequence (DNA): TGCGCCAGCAGCCAAGATAGCGGAGCGAACACCGGGGAGCTGTTTTTT. Translating gives CASSQDSGANTGELFF.

CDR3 sequence (DNA): TGTGCCAGCAGTCCCCGAGGGGGGCCCTCCTACGAGCAGTACTTC. Its protein is CASSPRGGPSYEQYF. The J gene is TRBJ2-7, the V gene TRBV28; D possibly matches TRBD1 or TRBD2 (6 bases each). Trimming removed 5 bases from V and 0 bases from J, with 14 bases in between. This CDR3 comprises 15 residues. Germline CDR1 MDHEN, CDR2 SYDVKM.

The CDR3 DNA reads as TGTGCCAGCAGCTTAGATCTTGGGTGGGCCTCCTACAATGAGCAGTTCTTC. Protein product: CASSLDLGWASYNEQFF. This chain uses TRBV7-2 with TRBJ2-1; no firm D call. CDR1 SGHTA and CDR2 FQGNSA come from the germline V gene. V was shortened by 1 base and J by 0 bases, with 13 bases between the two germline ends. The CDR3 length is 17 residues.

The V and J genes are TRBV2 and TRBJ1-4, with a tentative D call TRBD1 (5 bases). Germline V gene sequence: CDR1 SNHLY, CDR2 FYNNEI. The CDR3 length is 15 residues. V was clipped by 5 bases and J by 2 bases, with 12 bases between them. The CDR3 DNA is TGTGCCAGCAGTTACGACAGCACCACTAATGAAAAACTGTTTTTT. Its translation is CASSYDSTTNEKLFF.

The genes are TRBV19 and TRBJ1-5, with D possibly matching TRBD1 (6 bases). V was trimmed by 7 bases and J by 6 bases, leaving 25 bases between them. The CDR3 is 17 amino acids. Germline V gives CDR1 LNHDA, CDR2 SQIVND (reference sequence). CDR3 protein: CASTRWHRGGPAQPQHF. For the CDR3, the DNA is TGTGCCAGTACCAGGTGGCACAGAGGGGGACCTGCTCAGCCCCAGCATTTT.

The chain links TRBV28 to TRBJ2-5, with D tentatively TRBD1 (7 bases). The length of the CDR3 is 14 residues. Trimming removed 5 bases at V and 5 bases at J, with 15 bases between. Germline values: CDR1 MDHEN, CDR2 SYDVKM. CDR3 sequence: CASSQGGGGETQYF. In DNA, the CDR3 is TGTGCCAGCAGTCAGGGGGGCGGTGGGGAGACCCAGTACTTC.

The chain recombines TRBV5-1 with TRBJ2-5, with a possible D match to TRBD2 (6 bases). Germline lookup yields CDR1 SGHRS and CDR2 YFSETQ. This CDR3 comprises 16 residues. V lost 6 bases and J 2 bases, leaving 20 bases between the germline ends. CDR3 nucleotide sequence: TGCGCCAGCACCCTTCGGGCGGGAACTGTTCAAGAGACCCAGTACTTC. Translated: CASTLRAGTVQETQYF.

This clone was detected only once. The V gene is TRBV29-1, the J gene TRBJ2-7; perhaps TRBD2 as D (6 bases). The CDR3 is 12 amino acids. Between the trimmed V and J ends, which lost 6 bases and 0 bases, there was a span of 9 bases. Germline V gives CDR1 SQVTM, CDR2 ANQGSEA. The CDR3 nucleotides are TGCAGCGTCTGGGACTTCTCCTACGAGCAGTACTTC. Amino acid sequence: CSVWDFSYEQYF.

The V and J genes are TRBV9 and TRBJ2-1; 14 bases fit TRBD2. The germline gives CDR1 SGDLS, CDR2 YYNGEE. The J segment lost 0 bases and the V segment lost 4 bases, leaving 15 bases of the junction unmatched. The CDR3 contains 21 residues. The CDR3 loop reads CASSPAPPGLAGESSYNEQFF. The DNA of the CDR3 is TGTGCCAGCAGCCCGGCTCCTCCGGGACTAGCGGGGGAAAGCTCCTACAATGAGCAGTTCTTC. Filled out from reference TRBV9 and TRBJ2-1, the complete variable domain reads DSGVTQTPKHLITATGQRVTLRCSPRSGDLSVYWYQQSLDQGLQFLIQYYNGEERAKGNILERFSAQQFPDLHSELNLSSLELGDSALYFCASSPAPPGLAGESSYNEQFFGPGTRLTVL.

The chain links TRBV10-3 to TRBJ2-2, with 13 bases that match TRBD2. V gave up 4 bases and J gave up 4 bases; unmatched junction bases: 3. Germline-derived CDR1 and CDR2 are ENHRY and SYGVKD. The CDR3 is 16 amino acids. The CDR3, as DNA: TGTGCCATCAGTGGACTAGCGGGAGGTGGCACCGGGGAGCTGTTTTTT. It translates to CAISGLAGGGTGELFF.

The rearrangement uses TRBV19 and TRBJ1-2; D not resolved. Germline V CDR1 and CDR2: LNHDA, SQIVND (reference sequence). This CDR3 is built from 13 residues. Trimming removed 3 bases at V and 4 bases at J, with 9 bases between. CDR3 nucleotide sequence: TGTGCCAGTAGTATGGCTCAGACCTATGGCTACACCTTC. This gives the protein CASSMAQTYGYTF.

The J gene is TRBJ1-3, the V gene TRBV29-1, with no clear D. The CDR3 loop spans 12 amino acids. V gave up 7 bases and J gave up 4 bases, with 11 bases separating them. Germline V CDR1 and CDR2: SQVTM, ANQGSEA. CDR3 sequence: CSASGSGNTIYF. The CDR3 DNA reads as TGCAGCGCCAGCGGGAGCGGAAACACCATATATTTT.